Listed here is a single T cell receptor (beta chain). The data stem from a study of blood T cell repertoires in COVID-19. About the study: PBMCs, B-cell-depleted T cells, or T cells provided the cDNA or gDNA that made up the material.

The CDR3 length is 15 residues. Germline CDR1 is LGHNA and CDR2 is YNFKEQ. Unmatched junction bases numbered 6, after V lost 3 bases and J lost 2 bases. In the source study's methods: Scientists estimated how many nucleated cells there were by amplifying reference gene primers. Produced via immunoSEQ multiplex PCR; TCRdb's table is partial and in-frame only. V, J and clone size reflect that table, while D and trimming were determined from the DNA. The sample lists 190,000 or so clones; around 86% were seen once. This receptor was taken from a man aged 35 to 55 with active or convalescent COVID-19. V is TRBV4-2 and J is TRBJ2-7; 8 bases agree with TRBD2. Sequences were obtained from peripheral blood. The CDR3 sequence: CASSQTGGDTYEQYF. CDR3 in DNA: TGTGCCAGCAGCCAGACGGGGGGGGACACCTACGAGCAGTACTTC.